The 24 T cell receptor beta chains in this list originate from one sample, sequenced in a study of blood T cell repertoires in COVID-19. Assay used: immunoSEQ multiplex PCR; TCRdb lists only in-frame clones, some missing. The table has 150,000 to 200,000 clones, roughly 80% seen once. The sequencing sample was made of peripheral blood. These TCRs come from a woman aged 25 to 39 with acute or convalescent COVID-19.

This rearrangement joins TRBV29-1 to TRBJ1-4, with 10 positions matching TRBD1. Per germline, CDR1 SQVTM and CDR2 ANQGSEA. The trim removed 4 bases at V and 8 bases at J, leaving 7 bases unmatched. This CDR3 has 14 amino acids. The CDR3 coding sequence is TGCAGCGTTGTTGGGGGGACAGGGGCCGAAAAACTGTTTTTT. Amino acid sequence: CSVVGGTGAEKLFF.

The CDR3 sequence is CASSNTYEQYF. CDR3 nucleotide sequence: TGTGCCAGCAGCAACACCTACGAGCAGTACTTC. The chain carries TRBV11-2 and TRBJ2-7; D is unresolved. The V gene lost 5 bases and the J gene lost 2 bases, with 4 bases spanning the gap. Per the germline V gene, CDR1 is SGHAT and CDR2 is FQNNGV. This CDR3 region has 11 residues. Looking up the rest from reference TRBV11-2 and TRBJ2-7 gives the full variable domain: EAGVAQSPRYKIIEKRQSVAFWCNPISGHATLYWYQQILGQGPKLLIQFQNNGVVDDSQLPKDRFSAERLKGVDSTLKIQPAKLEDSAVYLCASSNTYEQYFGPGTRLTVT.

The chain employs TRBV9 and TRBJ2-5, with 9 bases fitting TRBD1. V lost 1 base to trimming and J lost 5 bases; unmatched junction nucleotides: 15. The germline gives CDR1 SGDLS, CDR2 YYNGEE. CDR3 length equals 18 residues. The chain's CDR3 is CASSVREWEQGAEETQYF. The CDR3 nucleotides read TGTGCCAGCAGCGTAAGGGAATGGGAACAGGGGGCGGAGGAGACCCAGTACTTC.

The genes are TRBV11-3 and TRBJ1-1; possible D gene TRBD1, 5 bases. Germline V lookup: CDR1 SGHNT, CDR2 YENEEA. Trimming shortened V by 5 bases and J by 4 bases, and 11 bases separated the two germline ends. CDR3 length: 13 residues. The CDR3 loop is CASSPRQSTEAFF. The CDR3 coding sequence is TGTGCCAGCAGCCCGAGACAGAGCACTGAAGCTTTCTTT.

V is TRBV30 and J is TRBJ2-7, with 7 bases matching TRBD1. J gave up 3 bases and V 2 bases, and 4 bases lay outside the gene matches. The germline V gene has CDR1 GTSNPN and CDR2 SVGIG (reference sequence). The CDR3 covers 13 residues. This chain's CDR3 is CAWSRQGVYEQYF. As DNA, the CDR3 is TGTGCCTGGAGTCGACAGGGTGTCTACGAGCAGTACTTC.

J is TRBJ1-1 and V is TRBV18, with a weak D call TRBD1 (5 bases). This CDR3 has 17 residues. Between the trimmed V and J ends, which lost 1 base and 5 bases, there was a span of 20 bases. The germline CDR1 and CDR2 sequences are KGHSH and LQKENI. CDR3 DNA sequence: TGTGCCAGCTCACCACTGCCGGGCAGGGATTTCCCTACTGAAGCTTTCTTT. The encoded protein is CASSPLPGRDFPTEAFF.

Points on this clone: The germline gene is not matched at one end of the junction; a read error may be the cause. V and J are TRBV30 and TRBJ1-6, with D possibly matching TRBD1 (5 bases). The CDR3 totals 11 residues. In germline, CDR1 is GTSNPN, CDR2 SVGIG (reference sequence). The CDR3 sequence: CAWTDKGTSRF. The CDR3 DNA follows: TGTGCCTGGACTGATAAGGGGACTTCTCGCTTT.

The V call is TRBV10-2, the J call TRBJ2-2, with unresolved D. The CDR3 is 11 amino acids. Trimming cost V 8 bases and J 7 bases, with 8 bases left between them. The germline gives CDR1 WSHSY, CDR2 SAAADI. CDR3 residues: CASYLLGELFF. CDR3 bases: TGCGCCAGCTATCTCCTCGGGGAGCTGTTTTTT.

The chain joins TRBV7-8 to TRBJ2-2; 15 bases are a match to TRBD2. Germline CDR1 is SGHVS and CDR2 is FQNEAQ. The CDR3 is 18 residues long. The V and J ends lost 3 bases and 6 bases, in that order; junction bases with no gene match: 8. The CDR3 spells CASSLKMGLAGGAGELFF. DNA for the CDR3: TGTGCCAGCAGCTTGAAGATGGGACTAGCGGGGGGAGCCGGGGAGCTGTTTTTT.

This chain joins TRBV29-1 and TRBJ2-4; maybe TRBD1 (5 bases). Germline V gene sequence: CDR1 SQVTM, CDR2 ANQGSEA. With 8 bases removed from V and 2 bases from J, the gap between germline ends came to 16 bases. This CDR3 is built from 14 residues. CDR3 nucleotides: TGCAGCATTCTGAAGGGGAACACCAAAAACATTCAGTACTTC. Amino acids: CSILKGNTKNIQYF.

This chain links TRBV9 with TRBJ1-4; TRBD1 matches 9 bases. The CDR3 extends over 14 amino acids. The V segment lost 2 bases and the J segment 10 bases; nucleotides outside the gene matches: 6. Germline CDR1 SGDLS, CDR2 YYNGEE. The CDR3 here is CASSVWDRDGKLFF. The CDR3 nucleotides are TGTGCCAGCAGCGTGTGGGACAGGGATGGAAAACTGTTTTTT.

The V call is TRBV6-5, the J call TRBJ1-6; 11 bases are shared with TRBD1. CDR3 size: 16 residues. V lost 4 bases and J lost 8; bases outside the gene matches: 7. Germline loops: CDR1 MNHEY, CDR2 SVGAGI. The CDR3 reads CASSLTPGQGDSPLHF. The CDR3 DNA reads as TGTGCCAGCAGTTTGACTCCGGGACAGGGGGATTCACCCCTCCACTTT.

The chain combines TRBV9 with TRBJ1-6, with 7 bases that match TRBD1. The CDR3 loop spans 16 amino acids. From germline, CDR1 is SGDLS and CDR2 YYNGEE. With 3 bases clipped from V and 4 bases from J, the junction kept 7 bases outside the gene matches. CDR3 DNA sequence: TGTGCCAGCAGCGCCACTGGGACAGCTTATAATTCACCCCTCCACTTT. It translates to CASSATGTAYNSPLHF.

This clone has a handful of counts. The J gene is TRBJ1-4, the V gene TRBV5-1; 12 nucleotides line up with TRBD1. The germline V gene has CDR1 SGHRS and CDR2 YFSETQ. The CDR3 spans 15 residues. Losses at the gene ends were 8 bases for V and 2 bases for J; bases not matched to a gene: 4. CDR3 nucleotides: TGCGCCAGTAGGGACAGGGGGCTCACTAATGAAAAACTGTTTTTT. Translating gives CASRDRGLTNEKLFF.

The V gene is TRBV28, the J gene TRBJ1-4, with a weak D call TRBD1 (6 bases). The germline gives CDR1 MDHEN, CDR2 SYDVKM. V was cut by 5 bases and J by 7 bases, with 17 bases left in between. The CDR3 sequence is 15 residues long. CDR3 in DNA: TGTGCCAGCAGTAACTCCGGGACATTGGGTGAAAAACTGTTTTTT. It is translated as CASSNSGTLGEKLFF. Using reference TRBV28 and TRBJ1-4 for the parts outside the CDR3, the full variable domain is DVKVTQSSRYLVKRTGEKVFLECVQDMDHENMFWYRQDPGLGLRLIYFSYDVKMKEKGDIPEGYSVSREKKERFSLILESASTNQTSMYLCASSNSGTLGEKLFFGSGTQLSVL.

This chain connects TRBV30 to TRBJ1-5; perhaps TRBD1 as D (6 bases). The ends were cut back, 0 bases at V and 0 bases at J, with 6 bases in the middle. This CDR3 is 14 amino acids long. Germline values: CDR1 GTSNPN, CDR2 SVGIG (reference sequence). CDR3 sequence: CAWSVGASNQPQHF. The CDR3 DNA reads as TGTGCCTGGAGTGTGGGGGCTAGCAATCAGCCCCAGCATTTT.

The CDR3 here is CSAAPVDTIYF. The CDR3 DNA reads as TGCAGTGCTGCGCCGGTCGACACCATATATTTT. The chain recombines TRBV20-1 with TRBJ1-3; no firm D call. This CDR3 has 11 amino acids. V gave up 5 bases and J gave up 8 bases, with 10 bases separating them. CDR1 DFQATT and CDR2 SNEGSKA come from the germline V gene (reference sequence).

The chain links TRBV5-1 to TRBJ1-6, with D perhaps TRBD1 (5 bases). V was pared by 0 bases and J by 9 bases, with 13 bases between. The CDR3 spans 15 residues. Germline lookup yields CDR1 SGHRS and CDR2 YFSETQ. The CDR3 DNA reads as TGCGCCAGCAGCTTGGGTACCCAGGGAAGTTCACCCCTCCACTTT. Encoded protein: CASSLGTQGSSPLHF.

DNA of the CDR3: TGCGCCAGCAGCTTGGAAGGTCTAGCGGACCCCTGGGGGACCCAGTACTTC. Protein: CASSLEGLADPWGTQYF. The chain recombines TRBV5-1 with TRBJ2-5, with TRBD2 identical over 7 bases. The V gene end was trimmed by 0 bases and the J gene end by 7 bases; junction bases not matched to a gene: 15. This CDR3 region has 17 residues. Germline CDR1 SGHRS, CDR2 YFSETQ.

The chain has TRBV5-8 and TRBJ2-1; 10 nucleotides agree with TRBD1. CDR3 length: 15 amino acids. The ends lost 4 bases at V and 4 bases at J; junction bases unmatched: 5. Germline V gene data show CDR1 as SGHTS and CDR2 as YDEGEE. The CDR3 DNA follows: TGTGCCAGCAGCCTGGGGACAGGGGTTTACAATGAGCAGTTCTTC. Translation gives CASSLGTGVYNEQFF.

This clone was recorded a few times. The rearrangement links TRBV18 to TRBJ1-1; possible D gene TRBD1, 5 bases. Trimming removed 7 bases at V and 0 bases at J, with 15 bases between. Germline V gene sequence: CDR1 KGHSH, CDR2 LQKENI. The CDR3 length is 15 residues. CDR3 bases: TGTGCCAGCTTCACCACTCGGGGGGTGAACACTGAAGCTTTCTTT. This translates into CASFTTRGVNTEAFF. Full variable domain (outside the CDR3, taken from reference TRBV18 and TRBJ1-1): NAGVMQNPRHLVRRRGQEARLRCSPMKGHSHVYWYRQLPEEGLKFMVYLQKENIIDESGMPKERFSAEFPKEGPSILRIQQVVRGDSAAYFCASFTTRGVNTEAFFGQGTRLTVV.

This rearrangement joins TRBV6-2 or TRBV6-3 to TRBJ1-5, with D maybe TRBD1 (6 bases). CDR1 and CDR2 (germline): MNHEY, SVGEGT. Trimming left V 2 bases short and J 0 bases short, with 14 bases between. The CDR3 length is 17 residues. CDR3 region: CASSYEGRGNSNQPQHF. In DNA, the CDR3 is TGTGCCAGCAGTTACGAGGGCAGGGGTAATAGCAATCAGCCCCAGCATTTT.

The chain joins TRBV20-1 to TRBJ2-7; possibly TRBD2 for D (7 bases). V lost 3 bases to trimming and J lost 2 bases, with 20 bases between them. This CDR3 comprises 16 residues. Germline CDR1 DFQATT, CDR2 SNEGSKA (reference sequence). CDR3 DNA: TGCAGTGCTAGTCCCCCGGGGGGCCCTCTAACCTACGAGCAGTACTTC. It codes for CSASPPGGPLTYEQYF.

The chain carries TRBV4-3 and TRBJ2-1, with 9 nucleotides matching TRBD2. Germline CDR1 LGHNA, CDR2 YSLEER. The CDR3 runs 13 residues. The junction had 6 bases not matched to a gene; V was cut back by 0 bases and J by 15 bases. The DNA of the CDR3 is TGCGCCAGCAGCCAAGACCCCGGGACTAGCCTGTTCTTC. This translates into CASSQDPGTSLFF.